These T cell receptor beta chains were read from a single sample in a study of CD8 T cells in cerebrospinal fluid in Alzheimer's disease. TCRdb re-called the 10x single-cell sequencing reads; one entry per CDR3 protein, DNA not given. The sample spans roughly 500 distinct CDR3 sequences; the ten largest clones claim roughly 30%. Sequenced sample: cerebrospinal fluid. These receptors all come from a human donor with Alzheimer's disease. Each CDR3 is given with its conserved first and last residue. Fields, in order: V gene, clone size, J gene, CDR3 protein. Rows give clone size only sometimes, using once, few, many, or a class for an expanded clone.

v_call: TRBV7-8; clone_size: medium-sized; j_call: TRBJ2-7; cdr3_aa: CASSLDPGAYEQYF
v_call: TRBV6-6; clone_size: large; j_call: TRBJ2-1; cdr3_aa: CASTNSRASSYNEQFF
v_call: TRBV5-5; clone_size: NA; j_call: TRBJ2-3; cdr3_aa: CASSSGGQGPTDTQYF
v_call: TRBV6-5; clone_size: large; j_call: TRBJ2-3; cdr3_aa: CASTPTSHHTDTQYF
v_call: TRBV4-1; clone_size: medium-sized; j_call: TRBJ2-7; cdr3_aa: CASSQELGYGGSSYEQYF
v_call: TRBV19; clone_size: medium-sized; j_call: TRBJ2-5; cdr3_aa: CASSPWTGSQETQYF
v_call: TRBV19; clone_size: medium-sized; j_call: TRBJ1-6; cdr3_aa: CASSVRQESPLHF
v_call: TRBV2; clone_size: medium-sized; j_call: TRBJ1-1; cdr3_aa: CASSTTGRNTEAFF
v_call: TRBV28; clone_size: large; j_call: TRBJ2-3; cdr3_aa: CASSLVGRGPTDTQYF
v_call: TRBV27; clone_size: large; j_call: TRBJ2-4; cdr3_aa: CASSLLTQGDIQYF
v_call: TRBV5-6; clone_size: NA; j_call: TRBJ2-3; cdr3_aa: CASSLRGGQGTDTQYF
v_call: TRBV5-1; clone_size: large; j_call: TRBJ2-5; cdr3_aa: CASSLDGTSEETQYF
v_call: TRBV20-1; clone_size: large; j_call: TRBJ1-2; cdr3_aa: CSASLLSAKAGYTF
v_call: TRBV5-1; clone_size: medium-sized; j_call: TRBJ2-7; cdr3_aa: CASSNPAGQGDEQYF
v_call: TRBV7-2; clone_size: large; j_call: TRBJ2-1; cdr3_aa: CASSLGVSGEQFF
v_call: TRBV11-1; clone_size: large; j_call: TRBJ2-7; cdr3_aa: CASSFRDSLDEQYF
v_call: TRBV28; clone_size: medium-sized; j_call: TRBJ1-2; cdr3_aa: CASSHPYGYTF
v_call: TRBV27; clone_size: medium-sized; j_call: TRBJ2-5; cdr3_aa: CASSLLAGSQETQYF
v_call: TRBV6-2/TRBV6-3; clone_size: large; j_call: TRBJ2-5; cdr3_aa: CASSYWAAQETQYF
v_call: TRBV4-2; clone_size: large; j_call: TRBJ1-1; cdr3_aa: CASSQDFGGRNTEAFF
v_call: TRBV18; clone_size: large; j_call: TRBJ2-5; cdr3_aa: CASSPTKETQYF
v_call: TRBV11-2; clone_size: large; j_call: TRBJ2-3; cdr3_aa: CASSLEAGTVTADTQYF
v_call: TRBV29-1; clone_size: large; j_call: TRBJ1-1; cdr3_aa: CSARTLNAEAFF
v_call: TRBV6-1; clone_size: medium-sized; j_call: TRBJ1-1; cdr3_aa: CASSDFPSGNTEAFF
v_call: TRBV15; clone_size: medium-sized; j_call: TRBJ1-1; cdr3_aa: CATSREIGQGGKAFF
v_call: TRBV7-8; clone_size: medium-sized; j_call: TRBJ1-2; cdr3_aa: CASTEGGFNYGYTF
v_call: TRBV4-1; clone_size: medium-sized; j_call: TRBJ2-7; cdr3_aa: CASSQASRAWNEQYF
v_call: TRBV7-8; clone_size: medium-sized; j_call: TRBJ1-4; cdr3_aa: CASSFTGGGEKLFF
v_call: TRBV9; clone_size: large; j_call: TRBJ2-3; cdr3_aa: CASSVAPAGGTSTDTQYF
v_call: TRBV20-1; clone_size: hyperexpanded; j_call: TRBJ1-1; cdr3_aa: CSASGTAKNTEAFF
v_call: TRBV5-4; clone_size: medium-sized; j_call: TRBJ1-6; cdr3_aa: CASSIELSSYNSPLHF
v_call: TRBV18; clone_size: medium-sized; j_call: TRBJ1-1; cdr3_aa: CASSLGGSGSYEAFF
v_call: TRBV20-1; clone_size: hyperexpanded; j_call: TRBJ1-1; cdr3_aa: CSASSGRDTEAFF
v_call: TRBV7-2; clone_size: NA; j_call: TRBJ2-1; cdr3_aa: CASTLGSGAYNEQFF
v_call: TRBV20-1; clone_size: NA; j_call: TRBJ2-7; cdr3_aa: CSAHLRGQTYEQYF
v_call: TRBV5-1; clone_size: medium-sized; j_call: TRBJ2-2; cdr3_aa: CASRLRTEFGELFF
v_call: TRBV7-9; clone_size: large; j_call: TRBJ2-3; cdr3_aa: CASSWGQTDTQYF
v_call: TRBV27; clone_size: large; j_call: TRBJ1-2; cdr3_aa: CASSSHGTAISNGYTF
v_call: TRBV5-1; clone_size: medium-sized; j_call: TRBJ2-1; cdr3_aa: CASQSGTNSYNEQFF
v_call: TRBV19; clone_size: NA; j_call: TRBJ2-4; cdr3_aa: CASSTPTLTTGTGGLQYF
v_call: TRBV3-1; clone_size: NA; j_call: TRBJ2-2; cdr3_aa: CASSRGRLAANTGELFF
v_call: TRBV6-5; clone_size: large; j_call: TRBJ2-7; cdr3_aa: CASSLLRAVSSYEQYF
v_call: TRBV4-2; clone_size: large; j_call: TRBJ1-3; cdr3_aa: CASSQRTGGLNTIYF
v_call: TRBV3-1; clone_size: large; j_call: TRBJ2-7; cdr3_aa: CASSSRGQTYEQYF
v_call: TRBV3-1; clone_size: medium-sized; j_call: TRBJ2-1; cdr3_aa: CASSQGLDEQFF
v_call: TRBV11-1; clone_size: NA; j_call: TRBJ2-7; cdr3_aa: CASSYSGGPYEQYF
v_call: TRBV9; clone_size: large; j_call: TRBJ1-6; cdr3_aa: CASSVGPGGNSPLHF
v_call: TRBV5-6; clone_size: medium-sized; j_call: TRBJ2-3; cdr3_aa: CASTWGEGGDTDTQYF
v_call: TRBV7-9; clone_size: large; j_call: TRBJ2-7; cdr3_aa: CASSFSRGEDEQYF
v_call: TRBV20-1; clone_size: large; j_call: TRBJ2-5; cdr3_aa: CSASRSQTQYF
v_call: TRBV5-1; clone_size: hyperexpanded; j_call: TRBJ2-3; cdr3_aa: CASSFGAAPTDTQYF
v_call: TRBV30; clone_size: medium-sized; j_call: TRBJ2-2; cdr3_aa: CAWSVGHFAGELFF
v_call: TRBV12-3/TRBV12-4; clone_size: medium-sized; j_call: TRBJ1-2; cdr3_aa: CASSPGQDYGYTF
v_call: TRBV5-1; clone_size: medium-sized; j_call: TRBJ1-2; cdr3_aa: CASSLEQGAVYTF
v_call: TRBV10-2; clone_size: large; j_call: TRBJ1-1; cdr3_aa: CASSESAGVIGVTEAFF